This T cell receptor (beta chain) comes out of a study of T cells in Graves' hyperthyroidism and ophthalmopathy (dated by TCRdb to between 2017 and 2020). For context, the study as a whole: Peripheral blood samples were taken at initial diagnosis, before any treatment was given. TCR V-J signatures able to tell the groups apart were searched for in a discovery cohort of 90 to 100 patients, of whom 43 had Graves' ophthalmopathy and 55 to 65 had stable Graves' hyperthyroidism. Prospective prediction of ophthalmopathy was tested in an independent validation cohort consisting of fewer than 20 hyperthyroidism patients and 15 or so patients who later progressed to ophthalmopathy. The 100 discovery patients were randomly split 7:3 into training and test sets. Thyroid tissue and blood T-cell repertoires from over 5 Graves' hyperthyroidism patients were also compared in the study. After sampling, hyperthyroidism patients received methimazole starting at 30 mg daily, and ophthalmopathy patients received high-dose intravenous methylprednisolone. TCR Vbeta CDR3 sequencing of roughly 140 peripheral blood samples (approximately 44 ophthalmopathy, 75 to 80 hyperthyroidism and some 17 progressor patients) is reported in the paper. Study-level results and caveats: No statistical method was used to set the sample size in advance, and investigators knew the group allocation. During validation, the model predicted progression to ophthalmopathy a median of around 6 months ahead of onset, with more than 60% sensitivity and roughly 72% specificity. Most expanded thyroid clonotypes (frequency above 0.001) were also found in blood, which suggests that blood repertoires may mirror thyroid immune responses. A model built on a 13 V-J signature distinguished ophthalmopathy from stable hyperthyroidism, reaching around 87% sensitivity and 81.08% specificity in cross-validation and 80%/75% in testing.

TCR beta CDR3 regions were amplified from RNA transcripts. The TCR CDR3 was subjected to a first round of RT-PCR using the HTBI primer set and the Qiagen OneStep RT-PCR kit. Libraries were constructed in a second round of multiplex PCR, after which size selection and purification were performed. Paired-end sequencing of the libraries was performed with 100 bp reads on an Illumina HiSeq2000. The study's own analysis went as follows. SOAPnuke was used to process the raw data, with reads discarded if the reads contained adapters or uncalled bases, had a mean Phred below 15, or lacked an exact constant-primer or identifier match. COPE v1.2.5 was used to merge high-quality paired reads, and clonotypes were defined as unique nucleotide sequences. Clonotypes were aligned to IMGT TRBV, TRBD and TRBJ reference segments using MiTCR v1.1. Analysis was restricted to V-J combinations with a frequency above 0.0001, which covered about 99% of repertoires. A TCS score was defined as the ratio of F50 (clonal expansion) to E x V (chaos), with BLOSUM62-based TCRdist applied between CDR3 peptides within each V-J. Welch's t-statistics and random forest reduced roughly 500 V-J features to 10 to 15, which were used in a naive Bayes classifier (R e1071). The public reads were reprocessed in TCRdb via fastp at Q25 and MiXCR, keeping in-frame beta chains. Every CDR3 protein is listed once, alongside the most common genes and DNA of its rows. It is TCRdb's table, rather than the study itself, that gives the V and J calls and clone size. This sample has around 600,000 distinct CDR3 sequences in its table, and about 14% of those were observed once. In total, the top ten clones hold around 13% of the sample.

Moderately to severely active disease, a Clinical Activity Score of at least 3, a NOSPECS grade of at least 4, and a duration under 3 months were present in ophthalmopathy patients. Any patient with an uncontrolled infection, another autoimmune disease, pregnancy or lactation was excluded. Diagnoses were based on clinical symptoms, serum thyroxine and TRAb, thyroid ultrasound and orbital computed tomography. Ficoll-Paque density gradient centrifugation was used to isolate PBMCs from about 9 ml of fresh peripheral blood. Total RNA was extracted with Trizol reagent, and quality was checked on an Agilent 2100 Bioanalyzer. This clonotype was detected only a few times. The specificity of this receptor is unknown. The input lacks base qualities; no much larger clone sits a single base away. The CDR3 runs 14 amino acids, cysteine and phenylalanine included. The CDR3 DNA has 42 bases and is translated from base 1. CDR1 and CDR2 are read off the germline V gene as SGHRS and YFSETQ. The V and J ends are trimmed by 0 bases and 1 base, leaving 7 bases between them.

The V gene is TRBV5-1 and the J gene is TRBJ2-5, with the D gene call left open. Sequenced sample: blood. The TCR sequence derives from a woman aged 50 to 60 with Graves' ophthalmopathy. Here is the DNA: TGCGCCAGCAGCTTGGTGCCGGTCCAAGAGACCCAGTACTTC. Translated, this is CASSLVPVQETQYF.